The 24 T cell receptor beta chains in this list originate from one sample, sequenced in a study of cytomegalovirus exposure and HLA in healthy donors. The primer mix had 60 Vbeta and 13 Jbeta primers. This table comes from immunoSEQ multiplex PCR, and its TCRdb copy is limited to in-frame clones, with some not included. The sample lists fewer than 200,000 clones, around 80% occurring once. The sequencing sample was made of PBMCs. The receptors were gathered from a woman between 50 and 59 years old in good health and CMV-seronegative.

This chain joins TRBV19 and TRBJ1-2; 7 nucleotides match TRBD1. CDR1 is LNHDA and CDR2 is SQIVND in the germline V gene (reference sequence). J was trimmed by 4 bases and V by 5 bases; bases with no gene match: 16. The CDR3 runs to 17 residues. CDR3 sequence reads: CASSPRTGSLGVYGYTF. The DNA for the CDR3 is TGTGCCAGTAGTCCTCGGACAGGATCCCTGGGAGTCTATGGCTACACCTTC.

CDR3 residues: CASKAPGNTGELFF. The CDR3 DNA follows: TGTGCCAGTAAAGCCCCAGGTAACACCGGGGAGCTGTTTTTT. The chain is built from TRBV19 and TRBJ2-2, with no clear D. Germline CDR1 is LNHDA and CDR2 is SQIVND (reference sequence). V was clipped by 7 bases and J by 2 bases, with 11 bases between them. The CDR3 is 14 residues long.

This clone has a handful of counts. The chain carries TRBV11-1 and TRBJ1-1; D gene uncertain. V lost 4 bases, J lost 4 bases, and 16 bases lay in between. The CDR3 length is 15 residues. Per germline, CDR1 SGHAT and CDR2 FQDESV (reference sequence). The CDR3 spells CASSSGEAGSTEAFF. The DNA for the CDR3 is TGTGCCAGCAGCTCCGGGGAGGCAGGAAGCACTGAAGCTTTCTTT.

The table lists this clone with a few counts. The gene calls are TRBV19 and TRBJ2-5, with TRBD1 matching over 7 bases. Germline CDR1 is LNHDA and CDR2 is SQIVND (reference sequence). This CDR3 region has 14 residues. With 4 bases clipped from V and 7 bases from J, the junction kept 9 bases outside the gene matches. DNA for the CDR3: TGTGCCAGTAGTACCGGGACAGCCCAGGGGACCCAGTACTTC. Translated: CASSTGTAQGTQYF.

This clone was seen a single time. The chain combines TRBV5-6 with TRBJ2-1; 9 bases fit TRBD1. Germline-derived CDR1 and CDR2 are SGHDT and YYEEEE. CDR3 size: 15 residues. J lost 8 bases, V lost 0 bases, and 6 bases had no gene match. CDR3 sequence: CASSLVGQGRDEQFF. The DNA of the CDR3 is TGTGCCAGCAGCTTGGTGGGACAGGGCAGGGATGAGCAGTTCTTC.

The chain uses TRBV18 and TRBJ1-5; no reliable D call. CDR3 length: 14 amino acids. With 1 base removed from V and 4 bases from J, the gap between germline ends came to 8 bases. Germline values: CDR1 KGHSH, CDR2 LQKENI. Here the CDR3 reads CASSPRPGNQPQHF. In DNA form, the CDR3 reads TGTGCCAGCTCACCACGGCCCGGGAATCAGCCCCAGCATTTT. The full variable domain, rest sourced from reference TRBV18 and TRBJ1-5, is NAGVMQNPRHLVRRRGQEARLRCSPMKGHSHVYWYRQLPEEGLKFMVYLQKENIIDESGMPKERFSAEFPKEGPSILRIQQVVRGDSAAYFCASSPRPGNQPQHFGDGTRLSIL.

The rearrangement uses TRBV9 and TRBJ2-1, with 12 bases aligning to TRBD2. Germline CDR1 and CDR2: SGDLS and YYNGEE. The CDR3 runs to 16 residues. Trimming cost V 4 bases and J 4 bases; bases outside gene matches: 6. CDR3 region: CASSPTSGGPYNEQFF. DNA for the CDR3: TGTGCCAGCAGCCCCACTAGCGGGGGGCCGTACAATGAGCAGTTCTTC.

This clone turned up a few times. CDR3 loop: CASSRREAYNEQFF. CDR3 nucleotide sequence: TGCGCCAGCAGCAGGCGAGAGGCCTACAATGAGCAGTTCTTC. The chain employs TRBV5-1 and TRBJ2-1; D remains ambiguous. There are 14 residues in the CDR3. Trimming removed 4 bases at V and 2 bases at J, with 10 bases between. Germline V gives CDR1 SGHRS, CDR2 YFSETQ. Combining the CDR3 with reference TRBV5-1 and TRBJ2-1 gives the whole variable domain KAGVTQTPRYLIKTRGQQVTLSCSPISGHRSVSWYQQTPGQGLQFLFEYFSETQRNKGNFPGRFSGRQFSNSRSEMNVSTLELGDSALYLCASSRREAYNEQFFGPGTRLTVL.

V and J are TRBV9 and TRBJ2-2, with TRBD2 matching over 7 bases. Per germline, CDR1 SGDLS and CDR2 YYNGEE. The CDR3 has 15 residues. V dropped 0 bases and J dropped 4; count of bases not matched to a gene: 3. The CDR3 reads CASSVGGRGTGELFF. The CDR3 DNA is TGTGCCAGCAGCGTAGGTGGGAGGGGCACCGGGGAGCTGTTTTTT.

The CDR3 sequence is CASSPGTVTGELFF. CDR3 sequence (DNA): TGCGCCAGCAGCCCCGGGACAGTCACCGGGGAGCTGTTTTTT. This chain joins TRBV4-1 and TRBJ2-2; 7 bases are a match to TRBD1. Germline V gene sequence: CDR1 MGHRA, CDR2 YSYEKL. Unmatched junction bases numbered 3, after V lost 4 bases and J lost 4 bases. The CDR3 length is 14 residues.

The gene calls are TRBV5-4 and TRBJ2-7, with D possibly being TRBD2 (6 bases). Germline loops: CDR1 SGHNT, CDR2 YYREEE (reference sequence). V was trimmed by 7 bases and J by 1 base, leaving 18 bases between them. This CDR3 is 15 amino acids long. The CDR3 DNA reads TGTGCCAGCGGCCAATTGGACGGACTATCCTACGAGCAGTACTTC. It encodes CASGQLDGLSYEQYF.

Here the CDR3 reads CSVEVGRRETQYF. The CDR3 DNA reads as TGCAGCGTTGAAGTCGGTCGTCGGGAGACCCAGTACTTC. V usage is TRBV29-1 and J usage is TRBJ2-5, with D unclear. This CDR3 contains 13 residues. Trimming cost V 1 base and J 5 bases, with 11 bases left between them. From germline, CDR1 is SQVTM and CDR2 ANQGSEA.

This chain joins TRBV5-1 and TRBJ2-3; 8 bases align to TRBD2. Germline V gene lookup returns CDR1 SGHRS and CDR2 YFSETQ. The CDR3 runs to 15 residues. Trimming took 5 bases from V and 0 from J; bases not matched to a gene: 5. This CDR3 is CASSLAGRSTDTQYF. The CDR3, as DNA: TGCGCCAGCAGTTTAGCGGGGCGTAGCACAGATACGCAGTATTTT.

V usage is TRBV27 and J usage is TRBJ2-1; D ambiguous. Germline V gene sequence: CDR1 MNHEY, CDR2 SMNVEV (reference sequence). Trimming pared 3 bases from V and 6 bases from J, leaving 12 bases between. The CDR3 is 14 amino acids. In DNA, the CDR3 is TGTGCCAGCAGTTTCCGGCAGGCGTCCAATGAGCAGTTCTTC. Amino acid sequence: CASSFRQASNEQFF.

In its sample, this clone was seen a few times. The identical CDR3 is also encoded by other nucleotide sequences in the sample. The rearrangement links TRBV7-9 to TRBJ2-3, with D perhaps TRBD2 (7 bases). CDR3 length: 14 residues. The V end was cut by 2 bases, the J end by 4 bases, with 10 bases between. The germline V gene has CDR1 SEHNR and CDR2 FQNEAQ (reference sequence). For the CDR3, the DNA is TGTGCCAGCAGCTTAACGGGGGGCGCAGATACGCAGTATTTT. Protein sequence: CASSLTGGADTQYF.

The chain has TRBV27 and TRBJ2-1; 13 bases align to TRBD2. Germline CDR1 and CDR2: MNHEY and SMNVEV (reference sequence). CDR3 length equals 17 residues. Trimming cost V 3 bases and J 7 bases; bases outside gene matches: 9. DNA of the CDR3: TGTGCCAGCAGTTTCACTAGCGGGAGGGCCGGGGGGAATGAGCAGTTCTTC. Protein product: CASSFTSGRAGGNEQFF.

V and J are TRBV5-1 and TRBJ1-1; the match to TRBD1 covers 7 bases. The CDR3 totals 16 residues. Germline V CDR1 and CDR2: SGHRS, YFSETQ. Trimming took 4 bases from V and 0 from J; bases not matched to a gene: 9. The CDR3 bases are TGCGCCAGCAGCCAAGGGACAGCTCTTATGAACACTGAAGCTTTCTTT. Protein product: CASSQGTALMNTEAFF.

This clone has more than one count but fewer than ten. An end of the junction does not agree with germline; a read error may underlie this. V and J are TRBV27 and TRBJ2-7; the D gene is possibly TRBD1 (6 bases). This CDR3 has 13 residues. Germline lookup yields CDR1 MNHEY and CDR2 SMNVEV (reference sequence). The CDR3 reads CASSVSGEVEQYF. CDR3 coding DNA: TGTGCCAGCAGTGTATCAGGGGAAGTGGAGCAGTACTTC.

The chain uses TRBV19 and TRBJ2-1; TRBD2 matches at 10 bases. Germline lookup yields CDR1 LNHDA and CDR2 SQIVND (reference sequence). The V segment lost 5 bases and the J segment 7 bases; nucleotides outside the gene matches: 8. This CDR3 has 15 residues. The DNA of the CDR3 is TGTGCCAGTAGTCCCGAGGGACTAGCGCAGAATGAGCAGTTCTTC. Amino acids: CASSPEGLAQNEQFF.

V and J are TRBV6-6 and TRBJ2-5; TRBD2 matches at 7 bases. The DNA end lines up better with TRBJ2-7; the J call may be wrong. Germline CDR1 and CDR2: MNHNY and SVGAGI (reference sequence). This CDR3 has 14 amino acids. In DNA, the CDR3 is TGTGCCAGCGCCGAAGATGGGACTATCGACGAGCAGTACTTC. This codes for CASAEDGTIDEQYF.

The V call is TRBV6-1, the J call TRBJ2-5; possibly TRBD1 for D (6 bases). Deletions cut 0 bases from V and 7 bases from J, with 21 bases between. The germline V gene encodes CDR1 MNHNS and CDR2 SASEGT. The CDR3 loop spans 17 amino acids. DNA of the CDR3: TGTGCCAGCAGTGAAGCGGCCCCCGGCAGGGGCCGGGCGACCCAGTACTTC. Translation: CASSEAAPGRGRATQYF.

The chain employs TRBV11-2 and TRBJ1-2, with 7 positions matching TRBD1. Germline assignment: CDR1 SGHAT and CDR2 FQNNGV. V lost 4 bases, J lost 4 bases, and 6 bases stayed unmatched. The CDR3 has 14 residues. The CDR3 loop is CASSYDTGAYGYTF. For the CDR3, the DNA is TGTGCCAGCAGCTACGATACAGGGGCCTATGGCTACACCTTC.

The sample holds a few counts of this clone. The rearrangement joins TRBV28 to TRBJ2-7, with D possibly TRBD2 on 5 matching bases. Germline loops: CDR1 MDHEN, CDR2 SYDVKM. The CDR3 loop spans 14 amino acids. V lost 3 bases to trimming and J lost 0 bases, with 9 bases between them. CDR3 amino acids: CASSFLGSSYEQYF. CDR3 in DNA: TGTGCCAGCAGTTTTCTGGGGAGCTCCTACGAGCAGTACTTC.

A few counts support this clone. This rearrangement joins TRBV27 to TRBJ2-5, with D tentatively TRBD1 (5 bases). The J call may be mistaken, given a closer DNA end match to TRBJ2-7. The CDR3 has 15 amino acids. Germline V CDR1 and CDR2: MNHEY, SMNVEV (reference sequence). Here the CDR3 DNA reads TGTGCCAGCAGTCCCTCCACAGGCGCCTCGACCGAGCAGTACTTC. Its protein product is CASSPSTGASTEQYF.